This paragraph covers one T cell receptor beta chain sequence. These data belong to a study of blood T cell repertoires in COVID-19. Study-wide context: The United States, Italy and Spain were the sources of the acute and convalescent COVID-19 samples. PBMCs, B-cell-depleted T cells, or T cells provided the cDNA or gDNA that made up the material.

Assay: immunoSEQ multiplex PCR; the TCRdb copy retains only in-frame clones and omits some. The sample lists approximately 93,000 clones; 80% to 90% were seen once. The junction had 5 bases not matched to a gene; V was cut back by 4 bases and J by 3 bases. The germline gives CDR1 SGHRS, CDR2 YFSETQ. There are 14 residues in the CDR3. This TCR was sampled from a man over 45 with active or convalescent COVID-19. The rearrangement joins TRBV5-1 to TRBJ1-1, with TRBD1 matching 8 bases. The specimen was peripheral blood. CDR3 region: CASSLDREDTEAFF. CDR3 DNA: TGCGCCAGCAGCCTGGACAGGGAAGACACTGAAGCTTTCTTT.